This T cell receptor (beta chain) derives from a study of shared clonotypes between healthy human individuals. Study-level findings and limits: Naive CD4 clonotype sharing across several donors was 4% to 5.5%. Non-shared clonotypes were found to have lower generation probabilities than the clonotypes that were shared by all four of the sorted-subset donors. Rarefaction indicated that sorted-subset sequencing remained incomplete although depth was large.

Sequencing was performed with immunoSEQ multiplex PCR; in TCRdb, only in-frame clones are kept and a portion is missing. Of 600,000 to 750,000 clones detected, about two thirds appear once; the ten largest clones hold around 1.8%. On this clone: Antigen unknown.

Partitioning of CD4+ cells yielded a CD45RA+ naive subset and a CD45RA-negative memory subset. The receptor comes from a woman under 40 in good health. Sequenced sample: memory CD4+ T cells sorted from blood. The sample's subset: CD45RA-negative fraction.

The CDR3 loop reads CASSLHLEGPEQFF. CDR3 sequence (DNA): TGTGCCAGCAGCTTACATTTAGAGGGCCCTGAGCAGTTCTTC. The rearrangement links TRBV7-2 to TRBJ2-1; the D gene is possibly TRBD2 (5 bases). Deletions cut 2 bases from V and 9 bases from J, with 14 bases between. Germline values: CDR1 SGHTA, CDR2 FQGNSA. CDR3 length: 14 residues.